This is a list of T cell receptor beta chains from one sample in a study of PD-1 blockade in classical Hodgkin lymphoma. Libraries were prepared by immunoSEQ multiplex PCR; TCRdb keeps only in-frame clonotypes and omits some of them. This table holds roughly 96,000 clones, roughly 91% found once. This specimen was peripheral blood mononuclear cells (PBMCs), taken before the fourth cycle of nivolumab. The receptor set was obtained from a human donor with classical Hodgkin lymphoma. CDR3s include the opening cysteine and the closing phenylalanine or tryptophan. A D gene is named only where the DNA matches it firmly. Size is stated for part of the rows, as once, few or many counts, or as a class when the clone is expanded.

TRBV27,.,.,TRBJ2-1,15,TGTGCCAGCAGTCTTAGCGGTAGCTCCTACAATGAGCAGTTCTTC,CASSLSGSSYNEQFF
TRBV6-6,TRBD1,.,TRBJ1-2,16,TGTGCCAGCAGTTACGCCAGGACAGGGGGCGAGGATGGCTACACCTTC,CASSYARTGGEDGYTF
TRBV2,TRBD1,.,TRBJ2-7,17,TGTGCCAGCAGTGAAGCGGCCAGGGGGCCCTTCCCCTACGAGCAGTACTTC,CASSEAARGPFPYEQYF
TRBV28,TRBD1,.,TRBJ2-7,16,TGTGCCAGCAGTATCACACAAGGGGGCGCGACCTACGAGCAGTACTTC,CASSITQGGATYEQYF
TRBV10-2,TRBD2,.,TRBJ2-1,14,TGCGCCAGCAGTGCGACTAGCGGATACAATGAGCAGTTCTTC,CASSATSGYNEQFF
TRBV30,.,.,TRBJ2-2,13,TGTGCCTTTTCGACAGCGAACACCGGGGAGCTGTTTTTT,CAFSTANTGELFF
TRBV5-1,.,once,TRBJ1-1,14,TGCGCCAGCAGCTTAACAGGGTTTTATGCTGAAGCTTTCTTT,CASSLTGFYAEAFF
TRBV5-1,.,once,TRBJ2-3,13,TGCGCCAGCAGGACAGGCCTCACAGATACGCAGTATTTT,CASRTGLTDTQYF
TRBV7-8,.,.,TRBJ1-5,13,TGTGCCAGCAGCATACAAGGCAATCAGCCCCAGCATTTT,CASSIQGNQPQHF
TRBV5-1,.,.,TRBJ2-3,12,TGCGCCAGCAGCTTGGAAACAGATACGCAGTATTTT,CASSLETDTQYF
TRBV11-2,.,.,TRBJ2-5,14,TGTGCCAGCAGCTCCGACAGGTTGCTGGAGACCCAGTACTTC,CASSSDRLLETQYF
TRBV10-2,TRBD2,.,TRBJ2-3,21,TGCGCCAGCAGTGATTGGGTATTTGGACTAGCGTCTCATTCTAGCACAGATACGCAGTATTTT,CASSDWVFGLASHSSTDTQYF
TRBV28,TRBD1,.,TRBJ2-2,18,TGTGCCAGCAGTGTCCGCCCTCCCGGGACAGGGGACTCCGGGGAGCTGTTTTTT,CASSVRPPGTGDSGELFF
TRBV30,.,.,TRBJ2-7,14,TGTGCCTGGAGCAGCGCCGGGGGTCCCTACGAGCAGTACTTC,CAWSSAGGPYEQYF
TRBV6-6,.,.,TRBJ2-1,15,TGTGCCAGCAGCTTCAGAATAAGCTCCTACAATGAGCAGTTCTTC,CASSFRISSYNEQFF
TRBV7-9,.,.,TRBJ2-1,16,TGTGCCAGCAGCTTAGTCCAGGTTGAATCCTACAATGAGCAGTTCTTC,CASSLVQVESYNEQFF
TRBV19,.,.,TRBJ1-3,16,TGTGCCAGTAGTATATCCGGTATGGGGCGCGGAAACACCATATATTTT,CASSISGMGRGNTIYF
TRBV6-1,.,.,TRBJ1-1,12,TGTGCCAGCAGGGGGAAGACCGTCTGGGCTTTCTTT,CASRGKTVWAFF
TRBV27,.,.,TRBJ2-7,15,TGTGCCAGCAGTTTCGGTTCTTCTTACGACTTCGAGCAGTACTTC,CASSFGSSYDFEQYF
TRBV5-5,.,.,TRBJ2-5,14,TGTGCCAGCAGCTTGGGTACGGGCCAAGAGACCCAGTACTTC,CASSLGTGQETQYF
TRBV7-2,.,.,TRBJ2-3,14,TGTGCCAGCAGCCGCCTAGCAGGCACAGATACGCAGTATTTT,CASSRLAGTDTQYF